This TCR beta chain was obtained from a study of T-cell memory formation after mild COVID-19. Study results and caveats: Within pre-infection memory, some responding clones were found, suggesting cross-reactive memory joined.

TCRdb re-called the 5' RACE reads with MiXCR, one entry per CDR3 protein. Of a few hundred thousand distinct CDR3 sequences detected, approximately 24% appear once; the ten largest clones hold about 8.7%. This clonotype was seen at least ten times. What it binds is not known. The germline V and J ends were trimmed by 1 base and 2 bases, with 5 bases remaining between them. Germline CDR1 and CDR2: SGHVS and FQNEAQ. The CDR3 has 13 amino acids. Sample: PBMCs or a T cell subset sorted from them (not recorded which). This TCR derives from an adult woman who had mild COVID-19 (a few samples of this study predate the infection). Cell type and time point are not known. J is TRBJ1-1 and V is TRBV7-8; D is unclear. Written as DNA, the CDR3 is TGTGCCAGCAGCTTAGAGCCTAACACTGAAGCTTTCTTT. Encoded protein: CASSLEPNTEAFF.